This TCR beta chain was retrieved from a study of shared clonotypes between healthy human individuals. Overall study: A donor's plate count was three for CD4 naive and three for CD4 memory; CD8 naive had two and CD8 memory one. General observations from the study: Shared clonotypes across all four donors exceeded non-shared ones in generation probability. Measured sharing among donors was expected to vary with sequencing depth.

The test was conducted at deep level. Some clones are missing from TCRdb's copy, which holds only in-frame ones; the method was immunoSEQ multiplex PCR. The profile covers more than 900,000 clones, with around 78% appearing a single time and roughly 0.65% taken by the ten largest. On this clone: What it binds is unknown.

The CDR3 is 13 amino acids. The V and J ends lost 5 bases and 6 bases, in that order; junction bases with no gene match: 4. CDR1 and CDR2 (germline): SNHLY, FYNNEI. The rearrangement uses TRBV2 and TRBJ2-1; 7 bases fit TRBD1. The source is a man aged 18 to 30 in good health. Some clones in this sample may be carry-over from other donors' samples. The sequencing input was memory CD4+ T cells from PBMCs. Subset meaning: CD45RA-negative fraction. CDR3 DNA sequence: TGTGCCAGCAGTAACAGGGGTAGCAATGAGCAGTTCTTC. Protein sequence: CASSNRGSNEQFF.